Shown below are 3 T cell receptor beta chains from a single sample sequenced in a study of T cells after yellow fever vaccination. TCRdb ran MiXCR on the 5' RACE reads and lists one entry per CDR3 protein. This sample carries hundreds of thousands of distinct CDR3 sequences, approximately 12% of them seen once, and the ten largest clones take 3.2%. The input for sequencing was CD4+ T cells sorted from PBMCs, taken 15 days after the yellow fever booster vaccination. The receptors stem from a man aged 18 to 35 who received the YFV17D yellow fever vaccine.

The V gene is TRBV9, the J gene TRBJ2-3; D is unclear. Trimming took 0 bases from V and 0 from J, leaving 8 bases between them. CDR1 is SGDLS, CDR2 YYNGEE, per germline. CDR3 length equals 15 residues. CDR3 DNA: TGTGCCAGCAGCGTAGCTGGGGTTAGCACAGATACGCAGTATTTT. Amino acid sequence: CASSVAGVSTDTQYF.

The chain combines TRBV18 with TRBJ1-1; D not certain. The V end was cut by 5 bases, the J end by 1 base, with 17 bases between. The germline CDR1 and CDR2 sequences are KGHSH and LQKENI. The CDR3 has 16 amino acids. The CDR3: CASSESRRRENTEAFF. CDR3 sequence (DNA): TGTGCCAGCTCAGAGTCGCGGCGAAGGGAGAACACTGAAGCTTTCTTT.

This clonotype occurred a few times. The chain recombines TRBV5-1 with TRBJ1-2; 12 bases fit TRBD1. From germline, CDR1 is SGHRS and CDR2 YFSETQ. There are 15 residues in the CDR3. Germline trimming cut 4 bases from V and 8 bases from J; bases unmatched to any gene: 9. The CDR3 here is CASSPGTGGAWGYTF. The CDR3 DNA is TGCGCCAGCAGCCCCGGGACAGGGGGCGCGTGGGGCTACACCTTC.